A selection of T cell receptor beta chains follows, all from one sample in a study of prognosis after radiotherapy for stage I lung cancer. From the multiplex PCR reads, TCRdb called clonotypes with MiXCR, one entry per CDR3 protein. The sample yields around 17,000 distinct CDR3 sequences, about a sixth seen once. Source: PBMCs, taken before or after stereotactic body radiation therapy (not recorded which). The source of these receptors is a donor aged 50 or older with non-small cell lung cancer. CDR3s include the opening cysteine and the closing phenylalanine or tryptophan. The D gene is left open where the match is weak. Not every row has a clone size; where given, it reads once, few, many or a size class.

V gene	J gene	D gene	clone size	CDR3 DNA	CDR3 protein
TRBV11-3	TRBJ1-1	NA	many	TGTGCCAGCAGCTTGAACAGGAACACTGAAGCTTTCTTT	CASSLNRNTEAFF
TRBV7-8	TRBJ2-1	TRBD2	many	TGTGCCAGCAGCTACAGTGGGGGACTAGCGGGCCCAAGCTCCTACAATGAGCAGTTCTTC	CASSYSGGLAGPSSYNEQFF
TRBV15	TRBJ2-1	TRBD2	many	TGTGCCACCAGCAGAGATCTCCAAACTAGCGGGAGGTTTAATGAGCAGTTCTTC	CATSRDLQTSGRFNEQFF
TRBV29-1	TRBJ2-1	TRBD2	many	TGCAGCGTTAAGAGAGCGGGAGGGTCCAATGAGCAGTTCTTC	CSVKRAGGSNEQFF
TRBV12-3/TRBV12-4	TRBJ1-4	TRBD1	many	TGTGCCAGCAGCCCAGGACAGGGCGCTAATGAAAAACTGTTTTTT	CASSPGQGANEKLFF
TRBV25-1	TRBJ2-3	NA	many	TGTGCCAGCAGTGGGGGGCAGGGCACAGATACGCAGTATTTT	CASSGGQGTDTQYF
TRBV20-1	TRBJ2-5	NA	many	TGCAGTGCTAGCCAAGAGACCCAGTACTTC	CSASQETQYF
TRBV28	TRBJ1-5	NA	many	TGTGCCAGCAGCACAGGGTGGGGACAGCCCCAGCATTTT	CASSTGWGQPQHF
TRBV18	TRBJ2-7	NA	many	TGTGCCAGCTCCCATTCGGTTGGGGGTCACGAGCAGTACTTC	CASSHSVGGHEQYF
TRBV18	TRBJ2-1	NA	medium-sized	TGTGCCAGCTCACCGGCACTGGGACCCCAATACAATGAGCAGTTCTTC	CASSPALGPQYNEQFF
TRBV5-6	TRBJ2-3	TRBD2	many	TGTGCCAGCAGCTTGGATCCGGGAGGGAGCACAGATACGCAGTATTTT	CASSLDPGGSTDTQYF
TRBV28	TRBJ2-2	NA	many	TGTGCCAGCTCACCTTCAGGGCGGAGGGGGGAGCTGTTTTTT	CASSPSGRRGELFF
TRBV6-1	TRBJ1-5	NA	many	TGTGCCAGCAGACAAAGGGGGAGCACAGGTAGCAATCAGCCCCAGCATTTT	CASRQRGSTGSNQPQHF
TRBV10-3	TRBJ2-5	TRBD2	many	TGTGCCACCCGACCAACCTCCTATAGCGGGGGTAATCAAGAGACCCAGTACTTC	CATRPTSYSGGNQETQYF
TRBV6-4	TRBJ2-3	NA	many	TGTGCCAGCAGTTCCGGGAGAGCGGATACGCAGTATTTT	CASSSGRADTQYF
TRBV19	TRBJ1-1	NA	many	TGTGCCAGTAGTATTACAGACGTGAACACTGAAGCTTTCTTT	CASSITDVNTEAFF
TRBV7-2	TRBJ2-5	NA	few	TGTGCCAGCAGCCGCGATTGGAGGGGGCCGGAGACCCAGTACTTC	CASSRDWRGPETQYF
TRBV12-3/TRBV12-4	TRBJ2-7	TRBD2	many	TGTGCCAGCAGTATCGGACTAGCGGGAGTCAGAGAGCAGTACTTC	CASSIGLAGVREQYF
TRBV19	TRBJ1-5	NA	NA	TGTGCCAGTAGTATCCGAGGGGCGAGCAATCAGCCCCAGCATTTT	CASSIRGASNQPQHF
TRBV11-3	TRBJ2-5	NA	medium-sized	TGTGCCAGCAGCTTACTGACTAGCCAAGAGACCCAGTACTTC	CASSLLTSQETQYF
TRBV6-2/TRBV6-3	TRBJ2-1	TRBD2	many	TGTGCCAGCAGTTCACCGGGACTAGCCTACAATGAGCAGTTCTTC	CASSSPGLAYNEQFF
TRBV7-9	TRBJ1-1	NA	many	TGTGCCAGTAGAACCGGGAACACTGAAGCTTTCTTT	CASRTGNTEAFF
TRBV6-9	TRBJ1-3	NA	many	TGTGCCAGCAGTTACGGCGGGTCCAGCTCTGGAAACACCATATATTTT	CASSYGGSSSGNTIYF
TRBV3-1	TRBJ2-3	NA	many	TGTGCCAGCAGCCAAGATCTCAGGGCCAGCACAGATACGCAGTATTTT	CASSQDLRASTDTQYF
TRBV14	TRBJ2-2	NA	many	TGTGCCAGCAGCCAACGGAAGCCTGCGTTCGACGGGGAGCTGTTTTTT	CASSQRKPAFDGELFF
TRBV20-1	TRBJ2-7	NA	many	TGCAGTGCTAGAGGGCAAAGGGGGACCTACGAGCAGTACTTC	CSARGQRGTYEQYF
TRBV11-3	TRBJ2-3	NA	many	TGTGCCAGCAGCTTGGCGGGGGCGATAGATACGCAGTATTTT	CASSLAGAIDTQYF
TRBV19	TRBJ2-1	NA	NA	TGTGCCAGTACGGAGGCGTCCAATGAGCAGTTCTTC	CASTEASNEQFF
TRBV5-1	TRBJ1-2	TRBD1	NA	TGCGCCAGCAGCTTGCAACAGGGGGATTCCTATGGCTACACCTTC	CASSLQQGDSYGYTF
TRBV6-2/TRBV6-3	TRBJ1-5	NA	many	TGTGCCAGCAGTTACTGGCAGAACAGGGACAATCAGCCCCAGCATTTT	CASSYWQNRDNQPQHF
TRBV3-1	TRBJ2-2	TRBD2	many	TGTGCCAGCAGCCAAGATGCGGGGGTTCGAGGCACCGGGGAGCTGTTTTTT	CASSQDAGVRGTGELFF
TRBV9	TRBJ1-1	TRBD1	many	TGTGCCAGCAGCGCCCGCTCCGGGACAGGGGACACTGAAGCTTTCTTT	CASSARSGTGDTEAFF
TRBV20-1	TRBJ1-5	NA	many	TGCAGTGCTAGTGAAGGGAAGCAGCCCCAGCATTTT	CSASEGKQPQHF
TRBV3-1	TRBJ1-3	NA	many	TGTGCCAGCAGCCGTGGACAGGGAAACACCATATATTTT	CASSRGQGNTIYF
TRBV6-9	TRBJ1-2	NA	once	TGTGCCAGCAGTTCCATCAGGGGTGGGATCCATGGCTACACCTTC	CASSSIRGGIHGYTF
TRBV6-1	TRBJ1-2	NA	many	TGTGCCAGCAGTGGGACGGAACTCTCTAACTATGGCTACACCTTC	CASSGTELSNYGYTF
TRBV6-2/TRBV6-3	TRBJ1-6	NA	once	TGTGGCAGCGGGGTGAATTCACCCCTCCACTTT	CGSGVNSPLHF
TRBV7-2	TRBJ1-1	NA	many	TGTGCCAGCAGCTTAGGTACGGGGGTTGCAGACACTGAAGCTTTCTTT	CASSLGTGVADTEAFF
TRBV12-3/TRBV12-4	TRBJ2-5	TRBD2	many	TGTGCCAGCAGTTTAAAGGGAGGGGCTTCCCAAGAGACCCAGTACTTC	CASSLKGGASQETQYF
TRBV7-2	TRBJ2-1	TRBD2	medium-sized	TGTGCCAGCAGCAGGGGTGGCGGGAGTTCGAATGAGCAGTTCTTC	CASSRGGGSSNEQFF
TRBV4-3	TRBJ2-1	TRBD2	many	TGCGCCAGCAGCCAAGGGTTCGGGACTAGCGGGTACAATGAGCAGTTCTTC	CASSQGFGTSGYNEQFF
TRBV20-1	TRBJ2-3	TRBD2	many	TGCAGTGCTAGAGGGGGACTAGCGGGAGTATCCACAGATACGCAGTATTTT	CSARGGLAGVSTDTQYF
TRBV15	TRBJ2-3	TRBD2	many	TGTGCCACCAGCAGAGTCAGCGGGGGGGGGAGCACAGATACGCAGTATTTT	CATSRVSGGGSTDTQYF
TRBV18	TRBJ1-1	NA	many	TGTGCCAGCTCACCATTGGGGTTCACTGAAGCTTTCTTT	CASSPLGFTEAFF
TRBV20-1	TRBJ2-3	TRBD1	many	TGCAGTGCTAGTGGGCAGGGGGCGAGAGATACGCAGTATTTT	CSASGQGARDTQYF